One T cell receptor beta chain is described in this entry. Its antigen is still unknown. V was pared by 5 bases and J by 5 bases, with 5 bases of the junction left unmatched. The CDR3 has 13 amino acids. The germline V gene encodes CDR1 PRHDT and CDR2 FYEKMQ (reference sequence). This sample is part of a study of identical twins. TCRdb reprocessed the 5' RACE reads with MiXCR, giving one entry per CDR3 protein. This sample has 650,000 to 750,000 distinct CDR3 sequences, with 21% found just once. Study-wide points: Conclusions leaned on cross-sectional statistical analysis and did not track the same donors over time. Insertion counts were lower in abundant cord blood beta clonotypes, a trend that memory repertoires did not show.

These data were likewise used in another study, on T cells expressing NK-cell markers.

The clonotype was recovered from a woman aged 18-29 years in good health. This chain connects TRBV13 to TRBJ2-5; 7 nucleotides align to TRBD1. Sequenced: PBMCs. In nucleotides, the CDR3 is TGTGCCAGCAGCGTCGGGACAGTGGAGACCCAGTACTTC. Amino acid sequence: CASSVGTVETQYF.